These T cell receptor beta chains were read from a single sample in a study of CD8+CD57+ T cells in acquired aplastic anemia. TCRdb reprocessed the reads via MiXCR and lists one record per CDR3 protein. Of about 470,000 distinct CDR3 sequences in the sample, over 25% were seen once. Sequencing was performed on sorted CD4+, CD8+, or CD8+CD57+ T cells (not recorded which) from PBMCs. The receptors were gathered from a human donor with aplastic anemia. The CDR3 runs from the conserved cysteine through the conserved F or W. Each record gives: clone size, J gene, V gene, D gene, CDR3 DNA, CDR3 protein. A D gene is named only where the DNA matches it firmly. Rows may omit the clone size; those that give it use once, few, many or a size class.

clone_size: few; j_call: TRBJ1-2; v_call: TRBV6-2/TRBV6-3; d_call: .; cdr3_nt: TGTGCCAGCAGTAAAGCCGGGACAAGGGGCTACACCTTC; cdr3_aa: CASSKAGTRGYTF
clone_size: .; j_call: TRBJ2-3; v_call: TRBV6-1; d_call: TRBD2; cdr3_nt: TGTGCCACTGGTGGGGGGGGCACAGATACGCAGTATTTT; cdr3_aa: CATGGGGTDTQYF
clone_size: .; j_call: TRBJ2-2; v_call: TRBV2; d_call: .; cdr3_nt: TGTGCCAGCAGTGACCGCCTAGTCCTCGACACCGGGGAGCTGTTTTTT; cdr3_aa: CASSDRLVLDTGELFF
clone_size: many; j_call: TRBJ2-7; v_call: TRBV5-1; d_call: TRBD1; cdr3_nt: TGCGCCAGCAGGTCGAGTGGGGACAGCGGTTACGAGCAGTACTTC; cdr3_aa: CASRSSGDSGYEQYF
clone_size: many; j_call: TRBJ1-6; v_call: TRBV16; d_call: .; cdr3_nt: TGTGCCAGCAGCCATGAATCAGGGAATTCACCCCTCCACTTT; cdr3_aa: CASSHESGNSPLHF
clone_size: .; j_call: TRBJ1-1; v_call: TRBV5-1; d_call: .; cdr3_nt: TGCGCCAGCAGCCCGGGGGCGGGGGGCACTGAAGCTTTCTTT; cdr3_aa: CASSPGAGGTEAFF
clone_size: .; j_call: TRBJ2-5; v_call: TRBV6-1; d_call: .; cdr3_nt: TGTGCCAGCAGTGAACTGGGTAAGGGAGAGACCCAGTACTTC; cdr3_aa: CASSELGKGETQYF
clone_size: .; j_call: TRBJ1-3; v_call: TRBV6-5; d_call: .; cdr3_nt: TGTGCCAGCAGTTACCTCCAGGGGCAAGGAAACACCATATATTTT; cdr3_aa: CASSYLQGQGNTIYF
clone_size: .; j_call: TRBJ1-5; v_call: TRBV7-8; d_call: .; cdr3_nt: TGTGCCAGCAGCCTGTACCGGGACGCACGTCAGCCCCAGCATTTT; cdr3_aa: CASSLYRDARQPQHF
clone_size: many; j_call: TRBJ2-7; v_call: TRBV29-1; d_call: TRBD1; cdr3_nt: TGCAGCGTCGCCCCGGCGACAGGGCCATTGAACGAGCAGTACTTC; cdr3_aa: CSVAPATGPLNEQYF
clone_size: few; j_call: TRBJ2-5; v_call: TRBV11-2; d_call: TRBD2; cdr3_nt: TGTGCCAGCAGCGGGGGACTAGCGGGGGGGAAGTACCAAGAGACCCAGTACTTC; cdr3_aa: CASSGGLAGGKYQETQYF
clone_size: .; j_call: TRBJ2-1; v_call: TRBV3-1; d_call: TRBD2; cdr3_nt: TGTGCCAGCAGCCAAGATCTACCCGGGACTAGCGGTAGAGGGTTCTTC; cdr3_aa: CASSQDLPGTSGRGFF
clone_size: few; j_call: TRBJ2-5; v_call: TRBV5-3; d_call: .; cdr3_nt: TGTGCCAGCAGCGTAGTGGCGGGGGAGACCCAGTACTTC; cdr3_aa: CASSVVAGETQYF
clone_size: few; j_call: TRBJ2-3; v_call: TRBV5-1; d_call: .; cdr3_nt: TGCGCCAGTCAAGAGATCAGCACAGATACGCAGTATTTT; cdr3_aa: CASQEISTDTQYF
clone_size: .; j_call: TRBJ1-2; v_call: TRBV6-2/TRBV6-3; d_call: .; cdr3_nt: TGTGCCAGCAGTTACTCTCAAGGGCAGGGGGGCTACACCTTC; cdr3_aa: CASSYSQGQGGYTF
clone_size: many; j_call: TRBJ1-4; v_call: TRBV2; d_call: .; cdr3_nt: TGTGCCAGCAGTGGTGTGGGTACAAGGGAAAAACTGTTTTTT; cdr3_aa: CASSGVGTREKLFF
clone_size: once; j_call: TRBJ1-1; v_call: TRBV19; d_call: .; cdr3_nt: TGTGCCAGTAGGGCTGAGGGGCGTGTACCCACTGAAGCTTTCTTT; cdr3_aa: CASRAEGRVPTEAFF
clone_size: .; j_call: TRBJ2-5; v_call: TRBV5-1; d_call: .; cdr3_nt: TGCGCCAGCAGCTTGGTCCCTCACCAAGAGACCCAGTGCTTC; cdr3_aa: CASSLVPHQETQCF
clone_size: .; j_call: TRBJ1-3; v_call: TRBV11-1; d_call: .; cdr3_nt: TGTGCCAGCAGCTTGCCCCCTTCTAGCTCTGGAAACACCATATATTTT; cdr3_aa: CASSLPPSSSGNTIYF
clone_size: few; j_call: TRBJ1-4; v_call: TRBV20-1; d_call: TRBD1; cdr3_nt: TGCAGTGCTGGCCGGGACAGGGGGTATGAAAAACTGTTTTTT; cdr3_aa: CSAGRDRGYEKLFF
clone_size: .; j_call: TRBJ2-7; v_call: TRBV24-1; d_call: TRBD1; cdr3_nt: TGTGCCACCAGTGATCCGCAATCGGACAGGGGACCCTACGAGCAGTACTTC; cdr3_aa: CATSDPQSDRGPYEQYF
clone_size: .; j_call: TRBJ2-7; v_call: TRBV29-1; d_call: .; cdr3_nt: TGCAGCCGGAACAGGGACGGCGAGCAGTACTTC; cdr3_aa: CSRNRDGEQYF
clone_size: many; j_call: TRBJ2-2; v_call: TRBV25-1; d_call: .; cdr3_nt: TGTGCCAGCAGTGAATCTAGAAACACCGGGGAGCTGTTTTTT; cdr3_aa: CASSESRNTGELFF